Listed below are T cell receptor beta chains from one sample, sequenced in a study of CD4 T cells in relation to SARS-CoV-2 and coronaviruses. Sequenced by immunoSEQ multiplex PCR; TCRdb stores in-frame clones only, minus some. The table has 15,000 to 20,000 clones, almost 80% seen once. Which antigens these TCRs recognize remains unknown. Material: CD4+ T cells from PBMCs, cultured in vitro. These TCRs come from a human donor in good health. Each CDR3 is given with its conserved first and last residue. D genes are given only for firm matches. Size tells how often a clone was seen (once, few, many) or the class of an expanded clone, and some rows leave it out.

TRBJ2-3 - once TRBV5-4 CASSSGLAEGDTQYF TGTGCCAGCAGCTCCGGACTTGCGGAGGGAGATACGCAGTATTTT
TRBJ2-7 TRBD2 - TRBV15 CATSRDGSGTSAYEQYF TGTGCCACCAGCAGAGATGGTTCCGGGACTAGTGCCTACGAGCAGTACTTC
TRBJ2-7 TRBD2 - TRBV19 CASSYSGRIGEQYF TGTGCCAGTAGTTATAGCGGGAGAATTGGGGAGCAGTACTTC
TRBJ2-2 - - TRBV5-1 CASSSTGRTGELFF TGCGCCAGCAGCTCGACAGGGAGGACCGGGGAGCTGTTTTTT
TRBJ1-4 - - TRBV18 CASSLDRVQNEKLFF TGTGCCAGCTCACTGGACCGAGTCCAAAATGAAAAACTGTTTTTT
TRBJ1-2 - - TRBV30 CAWRMGGQTYGYTF TGTGCCTGGAGGATGGGGGGGCAAACATATGGCTACACCTTC
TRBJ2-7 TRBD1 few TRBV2 CASSPSDRGAYEQYF TGTGCCAGCAGTCCTTCGGACAGGGGGGCCTACGAGCAGTACTTC
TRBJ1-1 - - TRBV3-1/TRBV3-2 CASSQWGTVPHEAFF TGTGCCAGCAGCCAATGGGGTACGGTGCCTCATGAAGCTTTCTTT
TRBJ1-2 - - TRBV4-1 CASSKAQGIGFSLDGYTF TGCGCCAGCAGCAAAGCCCAGGGGATTGGTTTTTCGCTGGATGGCTACACCTTC
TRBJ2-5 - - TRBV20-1 CSAGQETQYF TGCAGTGCCGGGCAAGAGACCCAGTACTTC
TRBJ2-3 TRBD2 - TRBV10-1 CASSGSGRATGTDTQYF TGCGCCAGCAGTGGCAGCGGGAGGGCCACGGGAACAGATACGCAGTATTTT
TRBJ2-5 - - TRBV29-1 CSVQGTEETQYF TGCAGCGTTCAGGGGACCGAAGAGACCCAGTACTTC
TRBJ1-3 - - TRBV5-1 CASSVTSSGNTIYF TGCGCCAGCAGCGTGACAAGCTCTGGAAACACCATATATTTT
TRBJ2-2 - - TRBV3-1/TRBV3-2 CASSQIGNTGELFF TGTGCCAGCAGCCAAATAGGTAACACCGGGGAGCTGTTTTTT
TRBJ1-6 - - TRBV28 CASSLQGPGSPLHF TGTGCCAGCAGTTTACAGGGGCCTGGGTCACCCCTCCACTTT
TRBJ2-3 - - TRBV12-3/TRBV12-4 CASSLGTADTQYF TGTGCCAGCAGTTTAGGGACCGCTGATACGCAGTATTTT
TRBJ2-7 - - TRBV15 CATSQGVNYEQYF TGTGCCACCAGCCAGGGAGTAAACTACGAGCAGTACTTC
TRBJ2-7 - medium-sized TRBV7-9 CASGPITDSYEQYF TGTGCCAGCGGCCCGATAACAGATTCCTACGAGCAGTACTTC
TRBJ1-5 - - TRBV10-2 CASMAGVVSNQPQHF TGCGCCAGCATGGCGGGGGTTGTAAGCAATCAGCCCCAGCATTTT
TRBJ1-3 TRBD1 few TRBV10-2 CASTGTEGSGNTIYF TGCGCCAGCACCGGGACAGAAGGCTCTGGAAACACCATATATTTT
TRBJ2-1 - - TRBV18 CASSPRPAGSYNEQFF TGTGCCAGCTCACCCCGGCCGGCGGGATCCTACAATGAGCAGTTCTTC
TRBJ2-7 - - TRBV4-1 CASSQGQASLHEQYF TGCGCCAGCAGCCAAGGTCAGGCAAGTCTCCACGAGCAGTACTTC
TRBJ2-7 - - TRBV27 CASRGGGYEQYF TGTGCCAGCCGAGGAGGGGGCTACGAGCAGTACTTC
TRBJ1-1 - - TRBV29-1 CSVGGRVANTEAFF TGCAGCGTTGGGGGGAGAGTAGCGAACACTGAAGCTTTCTTT
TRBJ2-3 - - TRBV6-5 CASSYSTELDTQYF TGTGCCAGCAGTTACTCGACAGAATTAGATACGCAGTATTTT
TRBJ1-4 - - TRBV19 CASSIKAHAGEKLFF TGTGCCAGTAGTATAAAGGCTCATGCCGGGGAAAAACTGTTTTTT
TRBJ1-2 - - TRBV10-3 CAISELGVKTNYGYTF TGTGCCATCAGTGAGCTTGGGGTCAAAACTAACTATGGCTACACCTTC
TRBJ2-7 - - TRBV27 CASSYNYEQYF TGTGCCAGCAGTTACAACTACGAGCAGTACTTC
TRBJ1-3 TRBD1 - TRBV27 CASSSVGRGHGNTIYF TGTGCCAGCAGTTCGGTGGGCAGGGGGCACGGAAACACCATATATTTT
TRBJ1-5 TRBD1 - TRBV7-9 CASSLGGTANQPQHF TGTGCCAGCAGCTTAGGCGGGACAGCGAATCAGCCCCAGCATTTT
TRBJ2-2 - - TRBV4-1 CASSQPWTGELFF TGCGCCAGCAGCCAGCCCTGGACCGGGGAGCTGTTTTTT
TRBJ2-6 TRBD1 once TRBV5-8 CASSFGQGAGGANVLTF TGTGCCAGCAGCTTTGGACAGGGGGCAGGGGGGGCCAACGTCCTGACTTTC
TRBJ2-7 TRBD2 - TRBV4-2 CASSQGSGRGSYEQYF TGTGCCAGCAGCCAAGGGAGCGGGAGGGGTAGCTACGAGCAGTACTTC
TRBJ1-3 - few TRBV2 CASSSTASGNTIYF TGTGCCAGCAGTTCCACCGCTTCGGGAAACACCATATATTTT
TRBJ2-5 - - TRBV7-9 CASSLTETQYF TGTGCCAGCAGCTTAACGGAGACCCAGTACTTC
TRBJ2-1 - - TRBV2 CASSEELYNEQFF TGTGCCAGCAGTGAGGAACTTTACAATGAGCAGTTCTTC
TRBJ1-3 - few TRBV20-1 CSAINADTIYF TGCAGTGCTATAAATGCTGACACCATATATTTT
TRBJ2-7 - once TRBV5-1 CASSPRANGYEQYF TGCGCCAGCAGCCCGCGTGCCAACGGGTACGAGCAGTACTTC
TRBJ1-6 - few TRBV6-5 CASSYLGNSSPLHF TGTGCCAGCAGTTATCTCGGAAATTCTTCACCCCTCCACTTT
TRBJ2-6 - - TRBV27 CASSLWAGLGANVLTF TGTGCCAGCAGTTTATGGGCCGGACTGGGGGCCAACGTCCTGACTTTC
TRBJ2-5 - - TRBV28 CASSLNLWGETQYF TGTGCCAGCAGTTTGAACCTATGGGGTGAGACCCAGTACTTC
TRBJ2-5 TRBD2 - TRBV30 CAWSVLKAGVYRETQYF TGTGCCTGGAGTGTACTGAAGGCGGGAGTTTATAGAGAGACCCAGTACTTC
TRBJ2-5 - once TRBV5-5 CASSLFPSQETQYF TGTGCCAGCAGCTTGTTCCCGTCACAAGAGACCCAGTACTTC
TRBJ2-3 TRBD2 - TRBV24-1 CATSDIGTSGSTDTQYF TGTGCCACCAGTGATATCGGGACTAGCGGATCCACAGATACGCAGTATTTT
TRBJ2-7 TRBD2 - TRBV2 CASSAAGAGGYEQYF TGTGCCAGCAGCGCAGCGGGAGCGGGGGGCTACGAGCAGTACTTC
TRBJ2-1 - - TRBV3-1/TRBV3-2 CASSQGRYNEQFF TGTGCCAGCAGCCAGGGACGATACAATGAGCAGTTCTTC
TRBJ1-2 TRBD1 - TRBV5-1 CASSPPDGQGRGYTF TGCGCCAGCAGCCCGCCGGACGGACAGGGTCGCGGCTACACCTTC
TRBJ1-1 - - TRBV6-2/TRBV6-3 CASSYDTEAFF TGTGCCAGCAGTTATGACACTGAAGCTTTCTTT
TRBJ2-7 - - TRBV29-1 CSVEVLRRGQYF TGCAGCGTTGAAGTCTTGCGCAGGGGGCAGTACTTC
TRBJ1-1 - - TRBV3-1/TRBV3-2 CASSQLQGNTEAFF TGTGCCAGCAGCCAACTACAGGGGAACACTGAAGCTTTCTTT
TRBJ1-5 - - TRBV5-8 CASSLNWKISNQPQHF TGTGCCAGCAGCTTGAATTGGAAAATTAGCAATCAGCCCCAGCATTTT
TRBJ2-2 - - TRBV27 CASSLSYRQLLFF TGTGCCAGCAGTTTATCCTATCGGCAACTCCTGTTTTTT
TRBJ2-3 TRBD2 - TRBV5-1 CASRPLAGGRDTQYF TGCGCCAGCAGACCTCTAGCGGGAGGGAGGGATACGCAGTATTTT
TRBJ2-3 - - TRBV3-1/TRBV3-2 CASSLADGTDTQYF TGTGCCAGCAGCCTAGCGGACGGCACAGATACGCAGTATTTT
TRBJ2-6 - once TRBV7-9 CASSFKLNSGANVLTF TGTGCCAGCAGCTTTAAGCTTAACTCTGGGGCCAACGTCCTGACTTTC